These 9 T cell receptor beta chains were all obtained from the same sample, sequenced in a study of cytomegalovirus exposure and HLA in healthy donors. PCR used 60 Vbeta primers and 13 Jbeta primers. Here immunoSEQ multiplex PCR was the method, and the copy in TCRdb shows in-frame clones only, minus some. This table holds around 200,000 clones, more than 60% found once. Sequencing was carried out using PBMCs. These receptors came from a woman aged 55-69 years in good health and CMV-seropositive.

This clone was detected only once. This chain joins TRBV29-1 and TRBJ2-5; a weak D match, TRBD1 (6 bases). The germline CDR1 and CDR2 sequences are SQVTM and ANQGSEA. The CDR3 is 12 residues long. Between the trimmed V and J ends, which lost 7 bases and 1 base, there was a span of 10 bases. CDR3 protein: CSAGHIQETQYF. Written as DNA, the CDR3 is TGCAGCGCGGGACATATCCAAGAGACCCAGTACTTC.

In the case of this clone: Other DNA sequences in the same sample also yield this CDR3. The chain uses TRBV6-1 and TRBJ2-7, with TRBD2 matching 9 bases. Unmatched junction bases numbered 7, after V lost 6 bases and J lost 4 bases. CDR1 is MNHNS, CDR2 SASEGT, per germline. This CDR3 has 14 residues. The CDR3 nucleotides read TGTGCCAGCAGCGAGAATAGCGGGGGTTACGAGCAGTACTTC. This encodes CASSENSGGYEQYF.

This clone showed up just a few times. This sequence joins TRBV21-1 and TRBJ1-1; the DNA was not compared with TRBD1, the D call given in the table. TRBV21-1 is designated a pseudogene. The CDR3 runs 15 residues. CDR3 in DNA: TGTGCCAGCAGAGGGACAGGTCCCATGAACACTGAAGCTTTCTTT. Protein: CASRGTGPMNTEAFF.

V gene TRBV7-3 combines with J gene TRBJ2-1, with 7 bases identical to TRBD2. Germline V gene sequence: CDR1 SGHTA, CDR2 FQGTGA. This CDR3 spans 14 amino acids. With 5 bases clipped from V and 12 bases from J, the junction kept 13 bases outside the gene matches. As DNA, the CDR3 is TGTGCCAGCAGCCCCGGACTAGTAGAGCCCTTGCAGTTCTTC. This codes for CASSPGLVEPLQFF.

This clone is a singleton in its sample. The rearrangement uses TRBV2 and TRBJ1-1, with 7 bases matching TRBD1. The CDR3 totals 15 residues. With 0 bases clipped from V and 9 bases from J, the junction kept 10 bases outside the gene matches. Germline CDR1 SNHLY, CDR2 FYNNEI. DNA of the CDR3: TGTGCCAGCAGTGAAGCCATACAGGGGTGGGGAAAAGCTTTCTTT. It codes for CASSEAIQGWGKAFF.

The rearrangement uses TRBV28 and TRBJ2-2; 10 nucleotides agree with TRBD1. The germline V gene encodes CDR1 MDHEN and CDR2 SYDVKM. The CDR3 has 15 residues. V was pared by 4 bases and J by 5 bases, with 4 bases of the junction left unmatched. For the CDR3, the DNA is TGTGCCAGCAGTTCCCGGGACAGGGGAACCGGGGAGCTGTTTTTT. It yields the protein CASSSRDRGTGELFF.

The CDR3 region is CASSFRLNRGFSGNTIYF. Written as DNA, the CDR3 is TGTGCCAGCAGTTTCCGCCTAAACAGAGGGTTCTCTGGAAACACCATATATTTT. The V gene is TRBV28, the J gene TRBJ1-3; D is unresolved. V was shortened by 3 bases and J by 0 bases, with 18 bases between the two germline ends. CDR1 is MDHEN, CDR2 SYDVKM, per germline. The CDR3 sequence is 18 residues long.

The chain uses TRBV10-3 and TRBJ1-1; D may be TRBD1 (6 bases). Germline values: CDR1 ENHRY, CDR2 SYGVKD. The CDR3 is 14 amino acids. V lost 3 bases, J lost 7 bases, and 15 bases lay in between. The CDR3 sequence: CAISEGTLKGEAFF. CDR3 nucleotides: TGTGCCATCAGTGAAGGGACACTAAAGGGTGAAGCTTTCTTT.

A few counts support this clone. CDR3 DNA: TGTGCCAGCAGCCTCGGGGGGGTGAACACTGAAGCTTTCTTT. It codes for CASSLGGVNTEAFF. The V gene is TRBV6-5, the J gene TRBJ1-1; D is possibly TRBD1 (5 bases). Trimming took off 6 bases at V and 0 bases at J, with 11 bases between the two ends. This CDR3 contains 14 residues. CDR1 is MNHEY and CDR2 is SVGAGI in the germline V gene.